This entry features one TCR beta chain sequence. The antigen remains undetermined. These data belong to a study of cytomegalovirus exposure and HLA in healthy donors. Study-level results: Earlier analysis found most TCR beta V segments productive about 90% or about 30% of the time.

PCR used 60 Vbeta primers and 13 Jbeta primers. Sequencing was performed with immunoSEQ multiplex PCR; in TCRdb, only in-frame clones are kept and a portion is missing. The sample carries 150,000 to 200,000 clones, roughly four fifths recorded once. The sequenced sample consisted of PBMCs. The clonotype originates from a woman aged 40 to 50 in good health and CMV-seronegative.

As DNA, the CDR3 is TGTGCCAGTAAAATAGGGGACTATGGCTACACCTTC. Its protein is CASKIGDYGYTF. The rearrangement links TRBV19 to TRBJ1-2, with TRBD1 as a possible D gene (5 bases). Germline CDR1 and CDR2: LNHDA and SQIVND (reference sequence). This CDR3 comprises 12 residues. The V and J ends lost 7 bases and 3 bases respectively, with 9 bases between them.